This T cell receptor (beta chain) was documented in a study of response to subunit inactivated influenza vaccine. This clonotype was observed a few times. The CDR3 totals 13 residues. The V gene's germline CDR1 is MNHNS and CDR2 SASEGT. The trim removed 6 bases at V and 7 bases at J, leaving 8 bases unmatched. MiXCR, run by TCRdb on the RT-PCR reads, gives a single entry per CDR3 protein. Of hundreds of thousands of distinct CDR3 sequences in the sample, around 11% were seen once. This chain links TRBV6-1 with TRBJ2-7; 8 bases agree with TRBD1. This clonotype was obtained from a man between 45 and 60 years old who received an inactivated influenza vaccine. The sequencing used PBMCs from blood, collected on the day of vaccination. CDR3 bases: TGTGCCAGCAGACAGGGGGAAACTAGGGAGCAGTACTTC. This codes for CASRQGETREQYF.